The sample holds many counts of the clone carrying this T cell receptor (beta chain). TCRbeta library preparation incorporated unique molecular identifiers. TCRdb re-analysed the PCR reads in MiXCR, keeping a single row per CDR3 protein. This sample carries 600,000 to 700,000 distinct CDR3 sequences, 16% of them seen once, and the ten largest clones take about 1.1%. The V end lost 7 bases, the J end lost 5 bases, and 15 bases lay between the germline ends. CDR1 is SQVTM, CDR2 ANQGSEA, per germline. This CDR3 comprises 13 residues. This specimen belongs to a study of T-cell reconstitution after alpha-beta-depleted transplantation in children.

This chain joins TRBV29-1 and TRBJ2-1; D perhaps matches TRBD2 (6 bases). The sequence was obtained from a human donor who donated a stem cell graft to a child with acute myeloid leukemia. The sample was PBMCs from the stem cell graft donor, taken from the stem cell graft. The CDR3 sequence: CSGCGAVNNEQFF. The CDR3 region has the DNA TGCAGCGGTTGCGGGGCAGTTAACAATGAGCAGTTCTTC.